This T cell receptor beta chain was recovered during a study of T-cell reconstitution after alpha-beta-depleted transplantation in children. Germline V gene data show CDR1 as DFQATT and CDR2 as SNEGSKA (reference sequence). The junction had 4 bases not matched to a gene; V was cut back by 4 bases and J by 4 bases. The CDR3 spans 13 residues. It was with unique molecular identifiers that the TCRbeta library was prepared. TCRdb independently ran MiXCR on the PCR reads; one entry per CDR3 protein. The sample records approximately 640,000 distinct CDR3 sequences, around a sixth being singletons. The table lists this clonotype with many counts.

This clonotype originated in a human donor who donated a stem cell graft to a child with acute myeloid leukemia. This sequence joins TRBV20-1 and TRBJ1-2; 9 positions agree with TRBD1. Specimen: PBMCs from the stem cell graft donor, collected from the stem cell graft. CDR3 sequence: CSANRGRSYGYTF. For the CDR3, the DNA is TGCAGTGCTAACAGGGGGCGCAGCTATGGCTACACCTTC.